One and the same sample provided the 16 T cell receptor beta chains below, sequenced in a study of vaccination effects on CD4 cells after COVID-19. The antigens these receptors bind are not known. Generated by immunoSEQ multiplex PCR, the TCRdb table keeps only in-frame clones and is missing some. The sample shows approximately 83,000 clones, under 85% of them seen only once. Pools of viral peptides were used by the ViraFEST assay to expand antigen-specific CD4+ T cells ahead of sequencing. Scientists isolated CD4+ T cells after an approximately 10-day culture period ended. Participants completed two doses of the BNT162b2 or mRNA-1273 vaccine. This specimen was CD4+ T cells from PBMCs cultured with HCoV-OC43 spike peptides, taken after COVID-19 vaccination. Documented subset: HCoV-OC43 spike overlapping peptide pool stimulation. Source of these receptors: a human donor who received a COVID-19 vaccine.

The genes are TRBV6-5 and TRBJ1-3; a weak D match, TRBD1 (5 bases). Deletions cut 6 bases from V and 3 bases from J, with 12 bases between. Germline V lookup: CDR1 MNHEY, CDR2 SVGAGI. This CDR3 has 14 residues. The CDR3 reads CASRTQGVGNTIYF. CDR3 DNA sequence: TGTGCCAGCAGAACCCAGGGTGTTGGAAACACCATATATTTT.

The chain couples TRBV4-1 to TRBJ1-5; no definite D call. Trimming shortened V by 4 bases and J by 3 bases, and 10 bases separated the two germline ends. Germline CDR1 MGHRA, CDR2 YSYEKL. The CDR3 has 14 amino acids. Here the CDR3 DNA reads TGCGCCAGCAGCCCCGCTTATAACAATCAGCCCCAGCATTTT. It translates to CASSPAYNNQPQHF.

This CDR3 reads CASSLAGQGDYGYTF. CDR3 sequence (DNA): TGTGCCAGCAGCTTAGCTGGACAGGGTGACTATGGCTACACCTTC. The chain uses TRBV7-8 and TRBJ1-2, with TRBD1 identical over 8 bases. This CDR3 is built from 15 residues. V lost 0 bases and J lost 3; bases outside the gene matches: 3. Germline CDR1 SGHVS, CDR2 FQNEAQ.

V gene TRBV3-1 (or the pseudogene TRBV3-2) combines with J gene TRBJ1-2; maybe TRBD1 (5 bases). The CDR3 is 15 amino acids. The germline V gene has CDR1 LGHDT and CDR2 YNNKEL (reference sequence). The ends were cut back, 2 bases at V and 8 bases at J, with 18 bases in the middle. In DNA form, the CDR3 reads TGTGCCAGCAGCCAATCAAGCACAGGTCTCCAAGGCTACACCTTC. As protein: CASSQSSTGLQGYTF.

The chain recombines TRBV5-1 with TRBJ1-4; maybe TRBD1 (5 bases). The V end was cut by 2 bases, the J end by 5 bases, with 7 bases between. The CDR3 is 13 residues long. CDR1 SGHRS and CDR2 YFSETQ come from the germline V gene. The CDR3 sequence is CASSLQENEKLFF. As DNA, the CDR3 is TGCGCCAGCAGCTTACAGGAGAATGAAAAACTGTTTTTT.

The V call is TRBV7-9, the J call TRBJ2-2; D gene ambiguous. Germline V gives CDR1 SEHNR, CDR2 FQNEAQ (reference sequence). The CDR3 runs 13 residues. V shed 6 bases and J shed 4 bases, with 9 bases lying between them. The CDR3 is CASSLVRTGELFF. The CDR3 coding sequence is TGTGCCAGCAGTCTAGTGCGCACCGGGGAGCTGTTTTTT.

The rearrangement uses TRBV6-2 or TRBV6-3 and TRBJ2-7, with 8 nucleotides matching TRBD2. The V and J ends lost 0 bases and 1 base, in that order; junction bases with no gene match: 8. Per the germline V gene, CDR1 is MNHEY and CDR2 is SVGEGT. This CDR3 contains 17 residues. The DNA for the CDR3 is TGTGCCAGCAGTTACTCATTAGCGGGGATCCCTTCCTACGAGCAGTACGTC. Amino acid sequence: CASSYSLAGIPSYEQYV.

The chain employs TRBV7-6 and TRBJ2-2; weak D call: TRBD1 (6 bases). Germline-derived CDR1 and CDR2 are SGHVS and FNYEAQ. This CDR3 region has 16 residues. Trimming shortened V by 5 bases and J by 6 bases, and 19 bases separated the two germline ends. Written as DNA, the CDR3 is TGTGCCAGCAGCGAGCAAAGGTCTTGGGGGCCCGGGGAGCTGTTTTTT. This gives the protein CASSEQRSWGPGELFF.

This chain connects TRBV6-5 to TRBJ1-2; no clear D. Germline V CDR1 and CDR2: MNHEY, SVGAGI. This CDR3 comprises 14 residues. The germline V and J ends were trimmed by 4 bases and 0 bases, with 9 bases remaining between them. CDR3 bases: TGTGCCAGCAGTTTAAGGGATCCTAACTATGGCTACACCTTC. Translated: CASSLRDPNYGYTF.

This chain links TRBV27 with TRBJ2-2; TRBD1 agrees at 9 bases. Germline CDR1 MNHEY, CDR2 SMNVEV (reference sequence). The CDR3 sequence is 15 residues long. J was trimmed by 4 bases and V by 6 bases; bases with no gene match: 6. The CDR3 sequence: CASRPGQGFTGELFF. The CDR3 DNA sequence: TGTGCCAGCAGACCGGGACAGGGATTCACCGGGGAGCTGTTTTTT.

The rearrangement joins TRBV25-1 to TRBJ2-4, with D unresolved. The V gene's germline CDR1 is MGHDK and CDR2 SYGVNS. The V gene lost 3 bases and the J gene lost 8 bases, with 14 bases spanning the gap. The length of the CDR3 is 14 residues. The CDR3 reads CASSDSIAQDIQYF. The CDR3, as DNA: TGTGCCAGCAGTGATTCCATAGCTCAGGACATTCAGTACTTC.

This chain connects TRBV2 to TRBJ2-2; 12 nucleotides align to TRBD2. Trimming at V came to 7 bases and at J to 4 bases, leaving 7 bases not matched to a gene. This CDR3 region has 16 residues. Germline V gene lookup returns CDR1 SNHLY and CDR2 FYNNEI. DNA for the CDR3: TGTGCCAGCACTCTAGCGGGGGGGCCGCGCACCGGGGAGCTGTTTTTT. Translating gives CASTLAGGPRTGELFF. The complete variable domain, with remaining parts taken from reference TRBV2 and TRBJ2-2, reads EPEVTQTPSHQVTQMGQEVILRCVPISNHLYFYWYRQILGQKVEFLVSFYNNEISEKSEIFDDQFSVERPDGSNFTLKIRSTKLEDSAMYFCASTLAGGPRTGELFFGEGSRLTVL.

The rearrangement joins TRBV7-9 to TRBJ1-1; possible D gene TRBD1, 5 bases. CDR3 size: 15 residues. Germline V gene lookup returns CDR1 SEHNR and CDR2 FQNEAQ (reference sequence). The V gene lost 1 base and the J gene lost 1 base, with 10 bases spanning the gap. The CDR3 bases are TGTGCCAGCAGCTTAGAAGGGGTGACGAACACTGAAGCTTTCTTT. It translates to CASSLEGVTNTEAFF.

The J gene is TRBJ2-5, the V gene TRBV7-9; possible D gene TRBD2, 5 bases. The germline V gene has CDR1 SEHNR and CDR2 FQNEAQ (reference sequence). The CDR3 sequence is 14 residues long. Trimming took off 2 bases at V and 2 bases at J, with 9 bases between the two ends. CDR3 sequence: CASSLLALQETQYF. The CDR3 DNA reads as TGTGCCAGCAGCTTATTAGCGCTACAAGAGACCCAGTACTTC.

This chain links TRBV9 with TRBJ2-3; possibly TRBD2 for D (6 bases). Looked up from germline, CDR1 is SGDLS and CDR2 is YYNGEE. Trimming shortened V by 0 bases and J by 6 bases, and 11 bases separated the two germline ends. There are 14 residues in the CDR3. The CDR3 sequence is CASSVGGVGDTQYF. The CDR3, as DNA: TGTGCCAGCAGCGTAGGGGGGGTTGGGGATACGCAGTATTTT.

The chain couples TRBV6-5 to TRBJ2-5; the D is unclear. The CDR3 has 11 residues. The germline V gene encodes CDR1 MNHEY and CDR2 SVGAGI. The ends were cut back, 7 bases at V and 4 bases at J, with 7 bases in the middle. CDR3 sequence (DNA): TGTGCCAGCAAGCATTTAGAGACCCAGTACTTC. Translating it yields CASKHLETQYF.